A selection of T cell receptor beta chains follows, all from one sample in a study of blood T cell repertoires in COVID-19. Assay: immunoSEQ multiplex PCR; the TCRdb copy retains only in-frame clones and omits some. The sample carries about 200,000 clones, around 86% recorded once. Sequencing was carried out using PBMCs or T cells enriched from blood (not recorded which). The receptors were sampled from a man aged 35-49 years with acute COVID-19. CDR3s include the opening cysteine and the closing phenylalanine or tryptophan. A D gene is named only where the DNA matches it firmly. Only some rows state a clone size, as once, few, many or a class for expanded clones.

abundance | d_gene | j_gene | v_gene | CDR3aa | CDR3nt
. | TRBD2 | TRBJ2-1 | TRBV5-4 | CASSSGLANNEQFF | TGTGCCAGCAGCTCGGGACTAGCGAACAATGAGCAGTTCTTC
. | . | TRBJ1-1 | TRBV5-1 | CASSVVGEGSEAFF | TGCGCCAGCAGCGTCGTAGGGGAAGGGTCTGAAGCTTTCTTT
. | TRBD1 | TRBJ2-7 | TRBV28 | CASSWGTGAYEQYF | TGTGCCAGCAGTTGGGGGACAGGAGCCTACGAGCAGTACTTC
. | TRBD2 | TRBJ2-2 | TRBV30 | CAWTSGLEGTGELFF | TGTGCCTGGACTAGCGGTCTCGAGGGCACCGGGGAGCTGTTTTTT
. | TRBD2 | TRBJ2-1 | TRBV4-1 | CASSGRLAGERSEQFF | TGCGCCAGCAGCGGGCGACTAGCGGGAGAAAGAAGTGAGCAGTTCTTC
. | . | TRBJ1-6 | TRBV9 | CASSVGGGADNSPLHF | TGTGCCAGCAGCGTAGGTGGGGGCGCCGACAATTCACCCCTCCACTTT
. | . | TRBJ1-1 | TRBV19 | CASRPQGKTEAFF | TGTGCCAGTAGGCCCCAGGGTAAAACTGAAGCTTTCTTT
. | TRBD1 | TRBJ2-7 | TRBV7-2 | CASSAQGLNEQYF | TGTGCCAGCAGCGCACAGGGGCTTAACGAGCAGTACTTC
once | . | TRBJ2-3 | TRBV5-1 | CASSLDGITDTQYF | TGCGCCAGCAGCTTGGACGGGATAACAGATACGCAGTATTTT
. | . | TRBJ2-3 | TRBV18 | CASSPPGPLPDTQYF | TGTGCCAGCTCACCACCTGGGCCTTTGCCAGATACGCAGTATTTT
. | . | TRBJ2-5 | TRBV6-5 | CASTNTGTETQYF | TGTGCCAGCACCAATACAGGGACGGAGACCCAGTACTTC
. | TRBD2 | TRBJ2-1 | TRBV7-3 | CASSPTSGRLNEQFF | TGTGCCAGCAGCCCGACTAGCGGGAGGCTTAATGAGCAGTTCTTC
. | . | TRBJ2-7 | TRBV5-5 | CASSPDRLRGRYEQYF | TGTGCCAGCAGCCCCGACCGGTTGCGGGGGCGGTACGAGCAGTACTTC
. | TRBD2 | TRBJ2-1 | TRBV18 | CASSAGLGDEQFF | TGTGCCAGCTCTGCGGGACTAGGGGATGAGCAGTTCTTC
. | . | TRBJ2-3 | TRBV29-1 | CSVSDTQYF | TGCAGCGTTTCGGATACGCAGTATTTT
. | TRBD1 | TRBJ2-3 | TRBV9 | CAQGECTQYF | TGTGCCCAGGGGGAGTGCACGCAGTATTTT
. | . | TRBJ2-1 | TRBV29-1 | CSAYDNEQFF | TGCAGCGCCTATGACAATGAGCAGTTCTTC
. | TRBD1 | TRBJ2-5 | TRBV11-3 | CASSFIGGQGPPGPPETQYF | TGTGCCAGCAGCTTTATTGGGGGACAGGGGCCGCCGGGCCCCCCAGAGACCCAGTACTTC
. | . | TRBJ2-2 | TRBV6-2/TRBV6-3 | CASSYSGAQGTGELFF | TGTGCCAGCAGTTACTCGGGCGCACAGGGAACCGGGGAGCTGTTTTTT
. | TRBD1 | TRBJ2-5 | TRBV4-2 | CASSRDRQETQYF | TGTGCCAGCAGCCGGGACAGACAAGAGACCCAGTACTTC
few | . | TRBJ1-1 | TRBV5-1 | CASRRKMDTEAFF | TGCGCCAGCCGCAGGAAGATGGACACTGAAGCTTTCTTT
. | . | TRBJ1-2 | TRBV6-5 | CASIPRWGHNYGYTF | TGTGCCAGCATTCCCCGGTGGGGGCATAACTATGGCTACACCTTC
. | . | TRBJ2-1 | TRBV25-1 | CASSRGRGGLGYRGEQFF | TGTGCCAGCAGTAGGGGCAGGGGAGGACTAGGTTATAGGGGTGAGCAGTTCTTC
once | . | TRBJ2-6 | TRBV28 | CASSLPRGSGANVLTF | TGTGCCAGCAGTTTACCTAGGGGGTCTGGGGCCAACGTCCTGACTTTC
. | . | TRBJ2-7 | TRBV30 | CAWSALYEQYF | TGTGCCTGGAGTGCCCTATACGAGCAGTACTTC
once | . | TRBJ2-5 | TRBV3-1/TRBV3-2 | CASSQDGQGGQETQYF | TGTGCCAGCAGCCAAGATGGGCAGGGAGGCCAAGAGACCCAGTACTTC
. | TRBD1 | TRBJ1-6 | TRBV7-6 | CASSIGTGGNSPLHF | TGTGCCAGCAGCATAGGTACAGGGGGTAATTCACCCCTCCACTTT
few | TRBD2 | TRBJ2-7 | TRBV27 | CASSRTSGYEQYF | TGTGCCAGCAGCCGAACTAGCGGATACGAGCAGTACTTC
. | . | TRBJ1-2 | TRBV7-2 | CASSTGGGVYGYTF | TGTGCCAGCAGCACGGGCGGGGGAGTGTATGGCTACACCTTC
few | TRBD1 | TRBJ2-7 | TRBV19 | CASTLQGNSYEQYF | TGTGCCAGTACTCTACAGGGGAACTCCTACGAGCAGTACTTC
. | TRBD2 | TRBJ2-1 | TRBV6-4 | CASSAPGLAGARDNEQFF | TGTGCCAGCAGTGCGCCGGGACTAGCGGGAGCGAGAGACAATGAGCAGTTCTTC
. | . | TRBJ2-7 | TRBV2 | CASSEGTDYEQYF | TGTGCCAGCAGTGAAGGCACAGACTACGAGCAGTACTTC
. | TRBD1 | TRBJ2-7 | TRBV9 | CASSVDSGGYEQYF | TGTGCCAGCAGCGTAGATTCAGGGGGCTACGAGCAGTACTTC
. | . | TRBJ1-5 | TRBV19 | CASSSQPQHF | TGTGCCAGTAGTTCACAGCCCCAGCATTTT
. | . | TRBJ2-1 | TRBV7-2 | CASSGVPGDSSYNEQFF | TGTGCCAGCAGCGGGGTTCCCGGGGATAGCTCCTACAATGAGCAGTTCTTC
. | . | TRBJ2-2 | TRBV27 | CASSFSSRELFF | TGTGCCAGCAGCTTTTCCTCCCGGGAGCTGTTTTTT
few | . | TRBJ2-3 | TRBV4-2 | CASSQGHGSTDTQYF | TGTGCCAGCAGCCAAGGTCACGGTAGCACAGATACGCAGTATTTT
few | TRBD1 | TRBJ2-3 | TRBV5-1 | CASSSGQLTDTQYF | TGCGCCAGCAGCTCGGGACAGCTCACAGATACGCAGTATTTT
once | TRBD2 | TRBJ2-7 | TRBV7-9 | CASSRTRGGHSGEQYF | TGTGCCAGCAGCCGGACCCGCGGGGGGCACTCTGGCGAGCAGTACTTC
. | TRBD2 | TRBJ2-5 | TRBV28 | CASRLAGQETQYF | TGTGCCAGTCGACTAGCGGGCCAAGAGACCCAGTACTTC